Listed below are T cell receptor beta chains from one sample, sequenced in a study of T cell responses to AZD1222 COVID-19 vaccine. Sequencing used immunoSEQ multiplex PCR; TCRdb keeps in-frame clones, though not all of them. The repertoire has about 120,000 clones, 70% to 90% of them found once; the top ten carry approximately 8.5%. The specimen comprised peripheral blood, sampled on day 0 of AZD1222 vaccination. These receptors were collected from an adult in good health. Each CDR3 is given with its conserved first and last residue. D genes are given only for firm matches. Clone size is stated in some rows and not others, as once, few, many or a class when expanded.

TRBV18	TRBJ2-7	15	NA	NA	TGTGCCAGCTCACCTGGGGGGACAGTCTCCTACGAGCAGTACTTC	CASSPGGTVSYEQYF
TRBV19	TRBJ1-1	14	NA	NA	TGTGCCAGTAGTATTCGGGTCGTGAGCACTGAAGCTTTCTTT	CASSIRVVSTEAFF
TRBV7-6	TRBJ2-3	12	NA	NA	TGTGCCAGCAGCTTGGGCACAGATACGCAGTATTTT	CASSLGTDTQYF
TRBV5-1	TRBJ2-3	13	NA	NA	TGCGCCAGCGTAGGGGGGCGGACAGATACGCAGTATTTT	CASVGGRTDTQYF
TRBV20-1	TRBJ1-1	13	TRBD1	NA	TGCAGTGCTAGTGAGACAGGGAAGAGTAGGGCTTTCTTT	CSASETGKSRAFF
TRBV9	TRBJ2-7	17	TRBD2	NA	TGTGCCAGCAGCCTAAGCGGAGGGGGACTAGCGGGCGACGAGCAGTACTTC	CASSLSGGGLAGDEQYF
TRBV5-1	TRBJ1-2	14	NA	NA	TGCGCCAGCAGTCCCGGGCTCCCTCCCTATGGCTACACCTTC	CASSPGLPPYGYTF
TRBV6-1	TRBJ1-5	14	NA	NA	TGTGCCAGCAGTGAAGCGCAAAGGAATCAGCCCCAGCATTTT	CASSEAQRNQPQHF
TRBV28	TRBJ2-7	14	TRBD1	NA	TGTGCCAGCAGTCGCCCGGACAGGGTTGACGAGCAGTACTTC	CASSRPDRVDEQYF
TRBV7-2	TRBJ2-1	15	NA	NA	TGTGCCAGCAGCGCACACGGGTCCCTCGGCGATGAGCAGTTCTTC	CASSAHGSLGDEQFF
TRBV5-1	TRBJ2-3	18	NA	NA	TGCGCCAGCAGACCAGGCCGGGAACCCCCCATGGGCACAGATACGCAGTATTTT	CASRPGREPPMGTDTQYF
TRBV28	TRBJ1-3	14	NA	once	TGTGCCAGCAGTTTGGTGACAGGTGGAAACACCATATATTTT	CASSLVTGGNTIYF
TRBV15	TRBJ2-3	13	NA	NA	TGTGCCACCAGCAGGCAAAGCACAGATACGCAGTATTTT	CATSRQSTDTQYF
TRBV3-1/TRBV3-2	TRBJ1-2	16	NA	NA	TGTGCCAGCAGCCAAGTTTCCGGCAGATCTAACTATGGCTACACCTTC	CASSQVSGRSNYGYTF
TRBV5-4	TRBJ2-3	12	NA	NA	TGTGCCAGCAGCTTGGAGACAGATACGCAGTATTTT	CASSLETDTQYF
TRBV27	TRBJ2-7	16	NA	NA	TGTGCCAGCAGTTTAAGGGACGGATTCGATAGTTACGAGCAGTACTTC	CASSLRDGFDSYEQYF
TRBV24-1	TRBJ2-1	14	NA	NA	TGTGCCACCAGTGAGAAGGGAGCTCGGAATGAGCAGTTCTTC	CATSEKGARNEQFF
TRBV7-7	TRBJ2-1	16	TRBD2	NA	TGTGCTAGCAGCCTAGCGGGCCTCACTTCCTACAATGAGCAGTTCTTC	CASSLAGLTSYNEQFF
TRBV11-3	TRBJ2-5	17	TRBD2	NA	TGTGCCAGCAGCCCCCTTGATGGGACTAGTTACCAAGAGACCCAGTACTTC	CASSPLDGTSYQETQYF
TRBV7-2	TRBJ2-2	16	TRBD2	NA	TGTGCCAGCAGCCCCCGTACTAGCGGGAGTGGCGTGGAGCTGTTTTTT	CASSPRTSGSGVELFF
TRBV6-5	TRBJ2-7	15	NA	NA	TGTGCCAGCCGTACGCATATCCAGGGTCCCTACGAGCAGTACTTC	CASRTHIQGPYEQYF
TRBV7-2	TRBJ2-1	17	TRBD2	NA	TGTGCCAGCAGCAACCCCGGGACTAGCGGGAGATTAAGTGAGCAGTTCTTC	CASSNPGTSGRLSEQFF
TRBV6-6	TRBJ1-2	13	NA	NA	TGTGCCAGCAGTTCCACCGGGACCAATGGCTACACCTTC	CASSSTGTNGYTF
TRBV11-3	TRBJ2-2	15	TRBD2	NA	TGTGCCAGCAGCTCCGGGGGAGGGATTAGCGGGGAGCTGTTTTTT	CASSSGGGISGELFF
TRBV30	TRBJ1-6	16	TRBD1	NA	TGTGCCTGGAGACCGGGACAGAGCTCCTATAATTCACCCCTCCACTTT	CAWRPGQSSYNSPLHF
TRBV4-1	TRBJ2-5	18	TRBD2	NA	TGCGCCAGCAGCCAAGGTGGGACTAGCGGGAGTGGTGAAGAGACCCAGTACTTC	CASSQGGTSGSGEETQYF
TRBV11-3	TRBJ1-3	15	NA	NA	TGTGCCAGCAGCTTAGGAAGCTTCTCTGGAAACACCATATATTTT	CASSLGSFSGNTIYF
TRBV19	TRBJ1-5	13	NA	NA	TGTGCCAGTAGGTACTCAGGCAATCAGCCCCAGCATTTT	CASRYSGNQPQHF
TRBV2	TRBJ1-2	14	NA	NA	TGTGCCAGCAGTCGCGCCTACAGGGTCAGCGGCTACACCTTC	CASSRAYRVSGYTF
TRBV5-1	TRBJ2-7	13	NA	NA	TGCGCCAGCAGCTTTCAAGGAGCCTACGAGCAGTACTTC	CASSFQGAYEQYF
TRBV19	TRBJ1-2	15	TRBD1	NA	TGTGCCAGTAGTACACCGGGACAGGGGGCATCTGGCTACACCTTC	CASSTPGQGASGYTF
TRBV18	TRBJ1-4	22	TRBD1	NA	TGTGCCAGCTCACCAAGATCGCACCGGGACAGGGGGCTCCCATCCTTTAATGAAAAACTGTTTTTT	CASSPRSHRDRGLPSFNEKLFF
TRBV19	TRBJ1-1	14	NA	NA	TGTGCCAGTAACCCCCAGGGAAAAGGCACTGAAGCTTTCTTT	CASNPQGKGTEAFF
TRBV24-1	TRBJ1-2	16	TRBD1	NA	TGTGCCACCAGTGACCCCAGGACAGGGAACTCGGATGGCTACACCTTC	CATSDPRTGNSDGYTF
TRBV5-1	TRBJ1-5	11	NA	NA	TGCGCCAGCACTGAGGACTTGCCCCAGCATTTT	CASTEDLPQHF
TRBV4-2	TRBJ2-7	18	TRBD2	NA	TGTGCCAGCAGCCAAGACCTATCAAGCGGGGGGATATCCTACGAGCAGTACTTC	CASSQDLSSGGISYEQYF
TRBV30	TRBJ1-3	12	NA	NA	TGTGCCTGGGGGTCATCTGGAAACACCATATATTTT	CAWGSSGNTIYF
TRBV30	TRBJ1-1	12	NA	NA	TGTGCCGGGGGATCGGGACGGACGGAAGCTTTCTTT	CAGGSGRTEAFF
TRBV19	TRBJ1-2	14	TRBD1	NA	TGTGCCAGTAGTGGACAGGGGAGGCGGATGGGCTACACCTTC	CASSGQGRRMGYTF
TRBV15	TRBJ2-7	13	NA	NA	TGTGCCACCAGCAGAGATCTGTCCTACGAGCAGTACTTC	CATSRDLSYEQYF
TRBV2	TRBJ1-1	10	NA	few	TGTGCCAGCAGGGTGAGAGGGTTGGGGTTT	CASRVRGLGF
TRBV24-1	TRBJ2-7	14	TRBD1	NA	TGTGCCACCAGTGACCCCCGGACAGGGAAGGAGCAGTACTTC	CATSDPRTGKEQYF
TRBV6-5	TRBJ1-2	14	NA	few	TGTGCCAGCAGTTACTCGGGGGTTTTCTATGGCTACACCTTC	CASSYSGVFYGYTF
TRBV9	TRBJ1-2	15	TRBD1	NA	TGTGCCAGCAGCGACCGGGACAGCTCTAACTATGGCTACACCTTC	CASSDRDSSNYGYTF
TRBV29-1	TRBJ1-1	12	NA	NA	TGCAGCGTTGAATTCCAGGATACTGAAGCTTTCTTT	CSVEFQDTEAFF
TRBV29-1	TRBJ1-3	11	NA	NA	TGCAGCGTGGCTCATGGAAACACCATATATTTT	CSVAHGNTIYF
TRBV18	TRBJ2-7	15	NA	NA	TGTGCCAGCTCACGCTCCGGGCCCTCAACTTACGAGCAGTACTTC	CASSRSGPSTYEQYF